The clone carrying this T cell receptor (beta chain) was counted at least ten times. One entry per CDR3 protein, called by TCRdb with MiXCR from the 5' RACE reads. Of 50,000 to 65,000 distinct CDR3 sequences listed, under 5.5% are singletons. This CDR3 region has 18 residues. Looked up from germline, CDR1 is DFQATT and CDR2 is SNEGSKA (reference sequence). Unmatched junction bases numbered 9, after V lost 0 bases and J lost 5 bases. These data are taken from a study of neurological immune-mediated disorders. The chain carries TRBV20-1 and TRBJ2-3; 15 positions agree with TRBD2. The sequence was obtained from a woman aged 45-65 years with multiple sclerosis. The sequenced material came from PBMCs. The CDR3 DNA reads as TGCAGTGCTAGAGACCTGGGACTAGCGGGGGGAGGTGGAGATACGCAGTATTTT. As protein: CSARDLGLAGGGGDTQYF.